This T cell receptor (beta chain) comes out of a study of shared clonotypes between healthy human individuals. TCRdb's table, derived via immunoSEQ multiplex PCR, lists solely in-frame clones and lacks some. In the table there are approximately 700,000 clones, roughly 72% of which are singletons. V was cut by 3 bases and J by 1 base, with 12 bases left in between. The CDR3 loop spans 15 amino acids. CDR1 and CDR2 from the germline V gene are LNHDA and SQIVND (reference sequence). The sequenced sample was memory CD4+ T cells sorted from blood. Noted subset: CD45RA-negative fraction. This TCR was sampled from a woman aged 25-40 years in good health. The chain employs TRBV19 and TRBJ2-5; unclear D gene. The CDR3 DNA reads TGTGCCAGTAGTATGGGCAGGCATGTCCAAGAGACCCAGTACTTC. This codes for CASSMGRHVQETQYF.